This T cell receptor beta chain appears in the sequencing data of a study of T cell changes during pregnancy in multiple sclerosis. Profiling relied on immunoSEQ multiplex PCR, and the TCRdb table lists in-frame clones only, not all of them. Of more than 45,000 clones detected, approximately 90% appear once; the ten largest clones hold approximately 0.6%. The TCR sequence derives from a female donor with multiple sclerosis, enrolled in a pregnancy study. The specimen was CD4+ T cells from peripheral blood mononuclear cells, collected after pregnancy.

DNA of the CDR3: TGTGCCAGCAGTGATTGGGACAGGGGGCGCGGTGACTATGGCTACACCTTC. Residues: CASSDWDRGRGDYGYTF. The J gene is TRBJ1-2, the V gene TRBV25-1, with 12 positions matching TRBD1. V lost 3 bases to trimming and J lost 3 bases; unmatched junction nucleotides: 8. The CDR3 contains 17 residues. Germline values: CDR1 MGHDK, CDR2 SYGVNS.